The 3 T cell receptor beta chains given below trace back to one sample, sequenced in a study of cytomegalovirus exposure and HLA in healthy donors. 13 Jbeta primers and 60 Vbeta primers were used for the PCR. Sequencing used immunoSEQ multiplex PCR; TCRdb keeps in-frame clones, though not all of them. The sample includes around 190,000 clones, approximately 77% seen only once; the top ten take around 3.6%. The material sequenced was PBMCs. These TCRs come from a man aged 35-49 years in good health and CMV-seropositive.

The chain combines TRBV6-5 with TRBJ1-4, with 7 bases identical to TRBD1. Germline CDR1 reads MNHEY; CDR2 reads SVGAGI. The CDR3 runs 16 residues. Germline trimming cut 0 bases from V and 4 bases from J; bases unmatched to any gene: 5. CDR3 coding DNA: TGTGCCAGCAGTTACTCCTTACAGGGGCTTAATGAAAAACTGTTTTTT. This encodes CASSYSLQGLNEKLFF.

This clone has just a few counts. V and J are TRBV5-1 and TRBJ2-1; D remains unclear. The CDR3 is 15 residues long. CDR1 SGHRS and CDR2 YFSETQ come from the germline V gene. V lost 0 bases and J 0 bases, leaving 7 bases between the germline ends. The CDR3 protein is CASSLAVSSYNEQFF. Here the CDR3 DNA reads TGCGCCAGCAGCTTGGCCGTTAGCTCCTACAATGAGCAGTTCTTC.

The gene calls are TRBV20-1 and TRBJ1-1; 7 bases agree with TRBD1. Germline assignment: CDR1 DFQATT and CDR2 SNEGSKA (reference sequence). CDR3 length: 11 residues. The CDR3 region is CRTNRGTEAFF. CDR3 DNA: TGCAGAACGAACAGGGGTACTGAAGCTTTCTTT.